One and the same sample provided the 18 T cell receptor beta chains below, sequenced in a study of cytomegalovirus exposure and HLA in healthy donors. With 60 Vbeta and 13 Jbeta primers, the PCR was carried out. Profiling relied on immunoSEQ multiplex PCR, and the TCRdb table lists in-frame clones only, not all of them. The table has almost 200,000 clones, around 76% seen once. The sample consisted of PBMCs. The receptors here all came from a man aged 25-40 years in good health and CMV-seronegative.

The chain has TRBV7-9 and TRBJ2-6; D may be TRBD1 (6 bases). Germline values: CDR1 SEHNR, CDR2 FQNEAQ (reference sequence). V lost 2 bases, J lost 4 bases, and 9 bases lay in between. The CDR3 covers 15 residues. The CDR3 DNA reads TGTGCCAGCAGCTTAACAGGGTACGGGGCCAACGTCCTGACTTTC. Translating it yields CASSLTGYGANVLTF. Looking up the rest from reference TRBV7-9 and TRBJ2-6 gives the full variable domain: DTGVSQNPRHKITKRGQNVTFRCDPISEHNRLYWYRQTLGQGPEFLTYFQNEAQLEKSRLLSDRFSAERPKGSFSTLEIQRTEQGDSAMYLCASSLTGYGANVLTFGAGSRLTVL.

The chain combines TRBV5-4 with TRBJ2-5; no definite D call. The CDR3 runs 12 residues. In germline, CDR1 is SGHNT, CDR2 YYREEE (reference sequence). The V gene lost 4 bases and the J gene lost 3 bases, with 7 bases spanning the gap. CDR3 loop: CASSNPEETQYF. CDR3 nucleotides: TGTGCCAGCAGCAACCCAGAAGAGACCCAGTACTTC.

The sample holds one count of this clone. The CDR3 nucleotides read TGTGCCAGCAGCTCTTCCTCTGAAGCTTTCTTT. It yields the protein CASSSSSEAFF. The chain combines TRBV7-9 with TRBJ1-1; D gene unclear. Germline V gene data show CDR1 as SEHNR and CDR2 as FQNEAQ (reference sequence). The CDR3 totals 11 residues. Trimming took 4 bases from V and 6 from J, leaving 6 bases between them.

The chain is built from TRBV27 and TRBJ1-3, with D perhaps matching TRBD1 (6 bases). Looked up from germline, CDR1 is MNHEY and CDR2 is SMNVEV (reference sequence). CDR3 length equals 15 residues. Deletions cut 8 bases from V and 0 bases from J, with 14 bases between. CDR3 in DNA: TGTGCCAGCGGCACAGGGAGCCTCTCTGGAAACACCATATATTTT. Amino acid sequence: CASGTGSLSGNTIYF.

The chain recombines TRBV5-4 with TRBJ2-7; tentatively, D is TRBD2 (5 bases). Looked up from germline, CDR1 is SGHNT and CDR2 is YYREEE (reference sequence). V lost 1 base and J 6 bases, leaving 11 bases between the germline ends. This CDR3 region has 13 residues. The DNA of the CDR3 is TGTGCCAGCAGCTTGACACTAGTATCCGAGCAGTACTTC. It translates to CASSLTLVSEQYF. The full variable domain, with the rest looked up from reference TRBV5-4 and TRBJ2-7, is ETGVTQSPTHLIKTRGQQVTLRCSSQSGHNTVSWYQQALGQGPQFIFQYYREEENGRGNFPPRFSGLQFPNYSSELNVNALELDDSALYLCASSLTLVSEQYFGPGTRLTVT.

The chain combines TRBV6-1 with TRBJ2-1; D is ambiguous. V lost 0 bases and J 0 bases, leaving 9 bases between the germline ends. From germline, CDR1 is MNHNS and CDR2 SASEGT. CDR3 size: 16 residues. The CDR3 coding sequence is TGTGCCAGCAGTGAAGCGTTCTGGAGCTCCTACAATGAGCAGTTCTTC. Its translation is CASSEAFWSSYNEQFF.

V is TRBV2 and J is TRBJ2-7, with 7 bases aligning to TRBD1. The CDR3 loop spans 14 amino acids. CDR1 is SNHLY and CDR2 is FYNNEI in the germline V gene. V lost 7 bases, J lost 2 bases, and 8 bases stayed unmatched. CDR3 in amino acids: CASKIQGPTYEQYF. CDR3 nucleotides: TGTGCCAGCAAAATACAGGGGCCAACCTACGAGCAGTACTTC.

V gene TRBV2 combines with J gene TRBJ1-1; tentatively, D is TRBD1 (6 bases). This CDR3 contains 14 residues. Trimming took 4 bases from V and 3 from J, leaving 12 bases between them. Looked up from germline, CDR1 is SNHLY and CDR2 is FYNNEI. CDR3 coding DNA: TGTGCCAGCAGTGTACAGGGTCGGGACACTGAAGCTTTCTTT. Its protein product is CASSVQGRDTEAFF.

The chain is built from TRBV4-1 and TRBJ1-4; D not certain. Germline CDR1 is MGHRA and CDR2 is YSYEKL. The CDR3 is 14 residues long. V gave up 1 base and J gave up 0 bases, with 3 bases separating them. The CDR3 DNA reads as TGCGCCAGCAGCCAAGCTTCAACTAATGAAAAACTGTTTTTT. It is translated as CASSQASTNEKLFF.

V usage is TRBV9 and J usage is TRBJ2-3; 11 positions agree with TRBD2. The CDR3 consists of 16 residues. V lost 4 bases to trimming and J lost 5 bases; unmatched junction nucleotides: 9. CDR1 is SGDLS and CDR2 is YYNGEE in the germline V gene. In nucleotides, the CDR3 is TGTGCCAGCAGCCCTAGACTAGCGGGAACCGAAGATACGCAGTATTTT. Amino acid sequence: CASSPRLAGTEDTQYF.

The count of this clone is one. CDR3 sequence (DNA): TGTGCCATCAGTGAGGCGCAAACTCAAGAGACCCAGTACTTC. Amino acid sequence: CAISEAQTQETQYF. This chain uses TRBV10-3 with TRBJ2-5; no reliable D call. V shed 2 bases and J shed 2 bases, with 9 bases lying between them. CDR1 and CDR2 (germline): ENHRY, SYGVKD. The length of the CDR3 is 14 residues.

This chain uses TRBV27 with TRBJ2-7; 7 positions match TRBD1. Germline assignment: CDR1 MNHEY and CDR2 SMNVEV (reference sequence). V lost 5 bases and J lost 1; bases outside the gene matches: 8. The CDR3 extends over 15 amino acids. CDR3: CASSARTGLSYEQYF. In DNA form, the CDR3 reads TGTGCCAGCAGTGCCCGGACAGGTTTGTCCTACGAGCAGTACTTC.

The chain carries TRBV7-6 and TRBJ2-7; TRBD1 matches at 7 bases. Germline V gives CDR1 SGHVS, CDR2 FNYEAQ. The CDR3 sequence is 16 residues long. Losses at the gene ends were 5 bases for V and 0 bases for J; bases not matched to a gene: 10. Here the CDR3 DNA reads TGTGCCAGCAGCCTGATGGGACAGTCCCCCTCCTACGAGCAGTACTTC. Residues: CASSLMGQSPSYEQYF.

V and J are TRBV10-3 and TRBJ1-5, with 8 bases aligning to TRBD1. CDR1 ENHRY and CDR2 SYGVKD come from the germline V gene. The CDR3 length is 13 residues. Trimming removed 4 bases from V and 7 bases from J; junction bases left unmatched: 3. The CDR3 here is CAISGTGNQPQHF. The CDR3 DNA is TGTGCCATCAGTGGGACAGGGAACCAGCCCCAGCATTTT.

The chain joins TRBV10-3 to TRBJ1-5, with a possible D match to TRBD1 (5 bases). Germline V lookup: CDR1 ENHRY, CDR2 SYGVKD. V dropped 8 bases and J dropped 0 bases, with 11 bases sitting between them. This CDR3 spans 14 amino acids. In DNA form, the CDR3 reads TGTGCCATCGCGGACATTTATAGCAATCAGCCCCAGCATTTT. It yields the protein CAIADIYSNQPQHF.

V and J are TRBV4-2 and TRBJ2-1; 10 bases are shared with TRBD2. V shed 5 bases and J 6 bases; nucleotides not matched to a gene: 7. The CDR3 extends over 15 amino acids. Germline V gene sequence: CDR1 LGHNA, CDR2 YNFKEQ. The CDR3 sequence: CASSDSLAGGNEQFF. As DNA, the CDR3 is TGTGCCAGCAGCGACTCGTTAGCGGGAGGCAATGAGCAGTTCTTC.

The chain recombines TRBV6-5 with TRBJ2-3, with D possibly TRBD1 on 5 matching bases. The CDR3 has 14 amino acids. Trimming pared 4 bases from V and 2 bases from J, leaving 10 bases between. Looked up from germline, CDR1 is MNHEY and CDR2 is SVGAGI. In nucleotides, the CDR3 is TGTGCCAGCAGTTTGTCAGGGCTCACAGATACGCAGTATTTT. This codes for CASSLSGLTDTQYF.

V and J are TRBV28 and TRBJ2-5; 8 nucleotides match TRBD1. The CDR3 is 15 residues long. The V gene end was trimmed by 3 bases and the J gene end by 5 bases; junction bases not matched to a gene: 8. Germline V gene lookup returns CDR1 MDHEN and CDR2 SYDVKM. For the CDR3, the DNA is TGTGCCAGCAGTTTCCCCCGACAGGGGAGGGAGACCCAGTACTTC. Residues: CASSFPRQGRETQYF.